Following are 21 T cell receptor beta chains from one sample sequenced in a study of CD8+ T cells in alopecia areata. Once RNA had been extracted, it was reverse transcribed into cDNA to act as the sequencing template. The repertoire was sequenced with immunoSEQ multiplex PCR; TCRdb's copy has only in-frame clones and lacks some. Among tens of thousands of clones listed, 60% were seen once. Sequences were derived from CD8+ T cells sorted from blood, sampled at week 0. These receptor sequences come from a human donor with alopecia areata.

Only one count was recorded for this clone. V is TRBV7-9 and J is TRBJ2-1, with a weak D call TRBD2 (6 bases). The CDR3 runs to 13 residues. Trimming removed 5 bases from V and 4 bases from J, with 9 bases in between. Germline loops: CDR1 SEHNR, CDR2 FQNEAQ (reference sequence). CDR3: CASSAGGYNEQFF. The CDR3 DNA reads TGTGCCAGCAGCGCCGGGGGTTACAATGAGCAGTTCTTC.

This clone was seen only a few times. CDR3 loop: CASSEPAGNTEAFF. Written as DNA, the CDR3 is TGTGCCAGCAGTGAACCGGCAGGGAACACTGAAGCTTTCTTT. The chain joins TRBV25-1 to TRBJ1-1, with D hard to call. Trimming left V 2 bases short and J 1 base short, with 8 bases between. The germline CDR1 and CDR2 sequences are MGHDK and SYGVNS. The CDR3 sequence is 14 residues long. Based on the CDR3 plus reference TRBV25-1 and TRBJ1-1, the full variable domain is EADIYQTPRYLVIGTGKKITLECSQTMGHDKMYWYQQDPGMELHLIHYSYGVNSTEKGDLSSESTVSRIRTEHFPLTLESARPSHTSQYLCASSEPAGNTEAFFGQGTRLTVV.

This chain connects TRBV28 to TRBJ2-3; D is ambiguous. The germline V gene encodes CDR1 MDHEN and CDR2 SYDVKM. V lost 2 bases to trimming and J lost 2 bases, with 14 bases between them. CDR3 length: 16 residues. CDR3 protein: CASSLGYSSFTDTQYF. The CDR3, as DNA: TGTGCCAGCAGTTTAGGGTACAGTTCCTTCACAGATACGCAGTATTTT.

This chain links TRBV6-1 with TRBJ2-7; D might be TRBD2 (6 bases). Germline V gives CDR1 MNHNS, CDR2 SASEGT. Trimming removed 4 bases from V and 0 bases from J, with 16 bases in between. The CDR3 sequence is 16 residues long. The CDR3 DNA reads as TGTGCCAGCAGTGTTGCACGGAGGGGTGACTCCTACGAGCAGTACTTC. It translates to CASSVARRGDSYEQYF.

This chain links TRBV14 with TRBJ1-4; the D gene is possibly TRBD1 (5 bases). V was cut by 4 bases and J by 5 bases, with 20 bases left in between. Germline CDR1 SGHDN, CDR2 FVKESK. The CDR3 consists of 17 residues. Here the CDR3 reads CASSPKQVGGENEKLFF. For the CDR3, the DNA is TGTGCCAGCAGCCCTAAACAGGTCGGAGGCGAAAATGAAAAACTGTTTTTT.

The chain links TRBV29-1 to TRBJ2-1; D gene ambiguous. The CDR3 length is 12 residues. The V and J ends lost 0 bases and 10 bases respectively, with 10 bases between them. Germline V gene sequence: CDR1 SQVTM, CDR2 ANQGSEA. The CDR3 bases are TGCAGCGTTGAAGATCTTGGGCCAGAGCAGTTCTTC. This sequence encodes CSVEDLGPEQFF.

The chain couples TRBV10-3 to TRBJ2-6; D gene uncertain. CDR1 ENHRY and CDR2 SYGVKD come from the germline V gene. V was trimmed by 2 bases and J by 0 bases, leaving 17 bases between them. This CDR3 is built from 19 residues. The CDR3: CAISESVTIQISGANVLTF. The DNA for the CDR3 is TGTGCCATCAGTGAGAGTGTGACAATTCAAATCTCTGGGGCCAACGTCCTGACTTTC.

This chain uses TRBV27 with TRBJ1-1, with 9 bases lining up with TRBD1. Trimming removed 6 bases from V and 3 bases from J; junction bases left unmatched: 5. Germline V gene lookup returns CDR1 MNHEY and CDR2 SMNVEV (reference sequence). The CDR3 is made up of 14 amino acids. This CDR3 is CASSSGTGYTEAFF. For the CDR3, the DNA is TGTGCCAGCAGCTCAGGGACAGGGTACACTGAAGCTTTCTTT.

The J gene is TRBJ1-5, the V gene TRBV28; D unresolved. Trimming shortened V by 5 bases and J by 3 bases, and 8 bases separated the two germline ends. Germline V gene sequence: CDR1 MDHEN, CDR2 SYDVKM. The CDR3 is 13 residues long. The CDR3 reads CASSLESNQPQHF. The CDR3 DNA follows: TGTGCCAGCAGTCTTGAATCCAATCAGCCCCAGCATTTT.

The rearrangement joins TRBV7-9 to TRBJ1-1; a possible D gene is TRBD1 (6 bases). The CDR3 runs 17 residues. The V gene's germline CDR1 is SEHNR and CDR2 FQNEAQ (reference sequence). The ends were cut back, 2 bases at V and 3 bases at J, with 19 bases in the middle. The DNA for the CDR3 is TGTGCCAGCAGCTTACCACCCGACGGGGGCCGAGACACTGAAGCTTTCTTT. The encoded protein is CASSLPPDGGRDTEAFF.

The chain couples TRBV30 to TRBJ2-1, with 8 bases aligning to TRBD1. The CDR3 is 13 amino acids. Germline loops: CDR1 GTSNPN, CDR2 SVGIG (reference sequence). V gave up 7 bases and J gave up 3 bases; unmatched junction bases: 5. The CDR3 sequence: CAYWTGRYNEQFF. CDR3 DNA sequence: TGTGCCTACTGGACAGGGCGCTACAATGAGCAGTTCTTC.

CDR3 sequence reads: CASSQARGQLETQYF. The CDR3 DNA sequence: TGCGCCAGCAGCCAAGCGAGGGGACAGTTGGAGACCCAGTACTTC. The rearrangement links TRBV4-3 to TRBJ2-5; the match to TRBD1 covers 7 bases. Trimming cost V 1 base and J 5 bases; bases outside gene matches: 7. Germline V gene data show CDR1 as LGHNA and CDR2 as YSLEER. CDR3 size: 15 residues.

The chain carries TRBV7-9 and TRBJ2-7, with 7 positions matching TRBD2. Germline CDR1 SEHNR, CDR2 FQNEAQ (reference sequence). The J segment lost 3 bases and the V segment lost 1 base, leaving 9 bases of the junction unmatched. There are 16 residues in the CDR3. CDR3 sequence reads: CASSLVGLGDYYEQYF. The CDR3 coding sequence is TGTGCCAGCAGCTTAGTTGGACTAGGGGACTACTACGAGCAGTACTTC.

The CDR3 sequence is CASSQVQGYGYTF. For the CDR3, the DNA is TGTGCCAGCAGCCAAGTACAGGGATATGGCTACACCTTC. V and J are TRBV14 and TRBJ1-2, with D tentatively TRBD1 (6 bases). This CDR3 is 13 amino acids long. V was trimmed by 1 base and J by 5 bases, leaving 8 bases between them. Germline CDR1 reads SGHDN; CDR2 reads FVKESK.

The chain recombines TRBV7-6 with TRBJ2-7; either TRBD1 or TRBD2 may supply D (5 bases each). The germline V and J ends were trimmed by 5 bases and 3 bases, with 17 bases remaining between them. The CDR3 length is 15 residues. The germline gives CDR1 SGHVS, CDR2 FNYEAQ. CDR3 in amino acids: CASSPPEGTGYEQYF. The CDR3 DNA reads as TGTGCCAGCAGCCCACCTGAAGGGACGGGCTACGAGCAGTACTTC. Supplemented by reference TRBV7-6 and TRBJ2-7, the full variable domain reads GAGVSQSPRYKVTKRGQDVALRCDPISGHVSLYWYRQALGQGPEFLTYFNYEAQQDKSGLPNDRFSAERPEGSISTLTIQRTEQRDSAMYRCASSPPEGTGYEQYFGPGTRLTVT.

The rearrangement joins TRBV29-1 to TRBJ2-7; D is perhaps TRBD1 (5 bases). With 6 bases removed from V and 3 bases from J, the gap between germline ends came to 18 bases. This CDR3 is 14 amino acids long. In germline, CDR1 is SQVTM, CDR2 ANQGSEA. The CDR3 here is CSVEQGRSGYEQYF. For the CDR3, the DNA is TGCAGCGTAGAGCAGGGAAGATCGGGCTACGAGCAGTACTTC.

The chain links TRBV29-1 to TRBJ1-2; D remains unclear. V lost 8 bases and J lost 6, with 13 bases in between. CDR3 length equals 11 residues. CDR1 SQVTM and CDR2 ANQGSEA come from the germline V gene. The CDR3 loop reads CSTPAGDGYTF. The CDR3 DNA reads TGCAGCACGCCCGCAGGCGATGGCTACACCTTC.

The chain couples TRBV29-1 to TRBJ2-7, with a weak D call TRBD1 (6 bases). Germline V lookup: CDR1 SQVTM, CDR2 ANQGSEA. V shed 3 bases and J shed 2 bases, with 11 bases lying between them. The CDR3 sequence is 13 residues long. For the CDR3, the DNA is TGCAGCGTTGAGCGGCAGGGGACCTACGAGCAGTACTTC. It translates to CSVERQGTYEQYF.

The rearrangement joins TRBV9 to TRBJ1-1; TRBD1 agrees at 8 bases. The CDR3 runs to 13 residues. Germline lookup yields CDR1 SGDLS and CDR2 YYNGEE. V lost 8 bases, J lost 1 base, and 4 bases stayed unmatched. The CDR3 bases are TGTGCCAGTGGGACAGGTTGGAACACTGAAGCTTTCTTT. Translating it yields CASGTGWNTEAFF. Variable domain in full (rest from reference TRBV9 and TRBJ1-1): DSGVTQTPKHLITATGQRVTLRCSPRSGDLSVYWYQQSLDQGLQFLIQYYNGEERAKGNILERFSAQQFPDLHSELNLSSLELGDSALYFCASGTGWNTEAFFGQGTRLTVV.

This clone appeared a few times. The V gene is TRBV7-3, the J gene TRBJ2-2; the D gene is possibly TRBD1 (5 bases). Trimming pared 2 bases from V and 4 bases from J, leaving 8 bases between. Germline CDR1 is SGHTA and CDR2 is FQGTGA. There are 14 residues in the CDR3. CDR3 loop: CASSLSGITGELFF. As DNA, the CDR3 is TGTGCCAGCAGCTTATCAGGGATCACCGGGGAGCTGTTTTTT.

The gene calls are TRBV5-1 and TRBJ1-1; D is ambiguous. Germline lookup yields CDR1 SGHRS and CDR2 YFSETQ. V was shortened by 0 bases and J by 4 bases, with 10 bases between the two germline ends. The CDR3 is made up of 14 amino acids. The DNA of the CDR3 is TGCGCCAGCAGCTTGGCCCCCCAGTTCACTGAAGCTTTCTTT. This encodes CASSLAPQFTEAFF. Full variable domain (rest looked up from reference TRBV5-1 and TRBJ1-1): KAGVTQTPRYLIKTRGQQVTLSCSPISGHRSVSWYQQTPGQGLQFLFEYFSETQRNKGNFPGRFSGRQFSNSRSEMNVSTLELGDSALYLCASSLAPQFTEAFFGQGTRLTVV.